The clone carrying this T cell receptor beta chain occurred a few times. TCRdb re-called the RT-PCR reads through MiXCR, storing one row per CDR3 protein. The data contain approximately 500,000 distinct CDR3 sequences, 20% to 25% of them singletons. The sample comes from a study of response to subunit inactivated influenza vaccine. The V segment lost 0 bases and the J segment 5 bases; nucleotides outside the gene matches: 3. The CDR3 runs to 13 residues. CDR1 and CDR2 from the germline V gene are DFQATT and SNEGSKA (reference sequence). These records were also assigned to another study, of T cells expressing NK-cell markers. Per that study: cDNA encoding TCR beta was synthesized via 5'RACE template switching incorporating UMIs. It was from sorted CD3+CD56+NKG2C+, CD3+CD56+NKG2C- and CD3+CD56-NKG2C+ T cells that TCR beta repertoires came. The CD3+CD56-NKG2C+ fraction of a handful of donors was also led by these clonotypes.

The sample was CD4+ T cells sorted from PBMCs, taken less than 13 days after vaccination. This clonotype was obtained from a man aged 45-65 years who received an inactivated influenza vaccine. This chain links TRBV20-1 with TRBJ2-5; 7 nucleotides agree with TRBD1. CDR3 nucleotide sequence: TGCAGTGCTAGAGATTCCAGGGGGGAGACCCAGTACTTC. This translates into CSARDSRGETQYF.